This T cell receptor beta chain comes out of a study of lymphopenia after photon versus proton radiotherapy (dated by TCRdb to between 2018 and 2021). Study-level background: The study compared the immunological effects of photon versus proton radiation therapy in patients with gastrointestinal tumors who developed high-grade lymphopenia. The 20 patients in the cohort had gastrointestinal tumors, were treated with either photon or proton therapy, and subsequently developed lymphopenia. The study aimed to characterize how the two radiation modalities differ in their impact on the immune system.

Libraries were constructed by the immunoSEQ multiplex PCR assay. T cell repertoires were profiled by deep sequencing of rearranged TCR beta loci, alongside multiparametric flow cytometry. TCRdb mirrors the immuneACCESS table, restricted to in-frame sequences. Some clones are absent from its copies; in checked studies, under half trace to an unresolved V gene, and the reason for the others is unknown. Across this sample there are 40,000 or so clones, with about 94% seen only once. The biggest ten clones account for 13% to 15% of the sample. From cysteine to phenylalanine, the CDR3 is 15 amino acids long. Only the CDR3 part of the read is kept: 45 bases, read in frame from the first base. The germline V gene encodes CDR1 LGHNA and CDR2 YSLEER. The V end gives up 0 bases and the J end 10 bases, leaving 6 bases in the junction not matched to a gene. Details on this clone: The target of this receptor is not known. There are no base qualities to consult, and no much larger clone falls within one base.

Study-level results and caveats: During treatment, patients who received photon therapy lost naive T cells and TCR diversity and gained effector/memory populations, whereas patients who received proton therapy remained relatively stable. Across the cohort, among patients who died, a greater drop in TCR diversity after the nadir was inversely correlated with overall survival time. The survival association was assessed only in patients who died, and the authors presented better survival with proton therapy as a possibility rather than a demonstrated result. After the lymphocyte count nadir, repertoires from photon-treated patients showed oligoclonal expansion, particularly of CD8+ Temra cells, and this expansion drove the decline in diversity.

The clonotype originates from a man aged 55 to 69 with cholangiocarcinoma. The rearrangement joined TRBV4-3 to TRBJ1-6; 7 central bases correspond to TRBD1. Material: peripheral blood, obtained from a patient treated with photon-based radiotherapy. The CDR3 protein is CASSQDRDRISPLHF. The DNA sequence is as follows: TGCGCCAGCAGCCAAGACCGGGACAGAATCTCACCCCTCCACTTT.